These 29 T cell receptor beta chains were sequenced from one sample in a study of T cell repertoires in cytomegalovirus infection. From the reads, TCRdb called clonotypes with MiXCR, one entry per CDR3 protein. The sample lists hundreds of thousands of distinct CDR3 sequences; roughly a third were seen once. Material for sequencing was PBMCs. All receptors derive from a human donor in good health (CMV status not recorded). Some clones in this sample may be carry-over from other donors' samples.

This clonotype was seen ten or more times. The rearrangement uses TRBV7-9 and TRBJ2-5, with 8 bases that match TRBD1. Germline values: CDR1 SEHNR, CDR2 FQNEAQ (reference sequence). Trimming cost V 1 base and J 4 bases; bases outside gene matches: 2. The CDR3 extends over 14 amino acids. CDR3 amino acids: CASSLEDRAETQYF. The CDR3 bases are TGTGCCAGCAGCTTAGAGGACAGGGCAGAGACCCAGTACTTC.

To note about this clonotype: The junction shows a germline mismatch at one end, possibly a read error. The CDR3 protein is CASSLGGDNNQPQHF. In DNA form, the CDR3 reads TGTGCCAGCAGCTTGGGGGGGGATAACAATCAGCCCCAGCATTTT. The rearrangement uses TRBV5-3 and TRBJ1-5; tentatively, D is TRBD1 (5 bases). TRBV5-3 is given ORF status, its function remaining uncertain. The CDR3 is 15 amino acids.

The genes are TRBV19 and TRBJ1-2; D call uncertain. The CDR3 consists of 15 residues. V gave up 8 bases and J gave up 4 bases, with 20 bases separating them. Germline V gene sequence: CDR1 LNHDA, CDR2 SQIVND (reference sequence). The CDR3 DNA is TGTGCCAGTCACGACTCGCGGGCAGGATTCTATGGCTACACCTTC. It codes for CASHDSRAGFYGYTF.

CDR3 loop: CASSSLGQKHNNEQFF. The CDR3 DNA reads as TGTGCCAGCAGTTCCCTGGGACAGAAACACAACAATGAGCAGTTCTTC. The V and J genes are TRBV28 and TRBJ2-1; 7 positions agree with TRBD1. V gave up 4 bases and J gave up 5 bases; unmatched junction bases: 11. The germline V gene encodes CDR1 MDHEN and CDR2 SYDVKM. This CDR3 is built from 16 residues.

The chain has TRBV20-1 and TRBJ1-5, with a possible D match to TRBD1 (5 bases). The germline CDR1 and CDR2 sequences are DFQATT and SNEGSKA (reference sequence). The V gene lost 3 bases and the J gene lost 3 bases, with 9 bases spanning the gap. CDR3 length: 13 amino acids. CDR3 loop: CSARGPNNQPQHF. The CDR3, as DNA: TGCAGTGCTAGGGGGCCTAACAATCAGCCCCAGCATTTT.

The chain recombines TRBV7-6 with TRBJ2-5, with D possibly TRBD1 on 6 matching bases. The germline V and J ends were trimmed by 5 bases and 5 bases, with 18 bases remaining between them. The CDR3 length is 15 residues. Looked up from germline, CDR1 is SGHVS and CDR2 is FNYEAQ. The CDR3 DNA follows: TGTGCCAGCAGCGCCTCAGGGGTGATCGGGGAGACCCAGTACTTC. It translates to CASSASGVIGETQYF.

This clonotype was seen just once. V usage is TRBV3-1 and J usage is TRBJ1-3, with TRBD1 identical over 7 bases. Germline V gene lookup returns CDR1 LGHDT and CDR2 YNNKEL (reference sequence). This CDR3 is built from 16 residues. V lost 4 bases, J lost 0 bases, and 6 bases stayed unmatched. This chain's CDR3 is CASSPPGTASGNTIYF. CDR3 bases: TGTGCCAGCAGCCCCCCCGGGACAGCCTCTGGAAACACCATATATTTT.

In regard to this clonotype: The junction departs from germline at one end; a sequencing error may be responsible. The V call is TRBV28, the J call TRBJ1-1; D not resolved. This CDR3 has 14 amino acids. Per the germline V gene, CDR1 is MDHEN and CDR2 is SYDVKM. The CDR3 is CARSLLNGNTEAFF. In DNA, the CDR3 is TGTGCCAGAAGTTTATTGAACGGGAACACTGAAGCTTTCTTT.

The table lists this clonotype with a few counts. The chain has TRBV12-5 and TRBJ2-7, with 7 bases fitting TRBD1. The CDR3 is 15 amino acids. Unmatched junction bases numbered 9, after V lost 5 bases and J lost 2 bases. In germline, CDR1 is LGHNT, CDR2 FRNRAP. Written as DNA, the CDR3 is TGTGCTAGTGGTCCGAAGGGGACAGTACCCTACGAGCAGTACTTC. Translating it yields CASGPKGTVPYEQYF.

The rearrangement uses TRBV19 and TRBJ1-1; D gene unclear. V lost 6 bases to trimming and J lost 2 bases, with 10 bases between them. The CDR3 runs 13 residues. CDR1 and CDR2 from the germline V gene are LNHDA and SQIVND (reference sequence). CDR3 sequence reads: CASSGPVNTEAFF. CDR3 nucleotide sequence: TGTGCCAGTAGCGGGCCGGTAAACACTGAAGCTTTCTTT.

The rearrangement links TRBV9 to TRBJ2-7; 10 bases agree with TRBD1. The CDR3 loop spans 18 amino acids. The J segment lost 6 bases and the V segment lost 0 bases, leaving 15 bases of the junction unmatched. CDR1 is SGDLS and CDR2 is YYNGEE in the germline V gene. The CDR3 spells CASSVDPFGTGVNFEQYF. CDR3 DNA: TGTGCCAGCAGCGTAGACCCCTTTGGGACAGGGGTAAATTTCGAGCAGTACTTC.

This sequence joins TRBV29-1 and TRBJ2-1; unclear D gene. The V gene's germline CDR1 is SQVTM and CDR2 ANQGSEA. V was pared by 6 bases and J by 0 bases, with 15 bases between. The CDR3 length is 15 residues. The CDR3, as DNA: TGCAGCGTCCCGGACGGACCTAGCTCCTACAATGAGCAGTTCTTC. Translation: CSVPDGPSSYNEQFF.

The V call is TRBV6-8, the J call TRBJ2-1; D might be TRBD2 (6 bases). Trimming removed 3 bases from V and 8 bases from J, with 17 bases in between. CDR3 size: 15 residues. Germline values: CDR1 MNHGY, CDR2 SAAAGT. The CDR3 coding sequence is TGTGCCAGCAGTTATGGTCGCGGGAACGGCTATGAGCAGTTCTTC. It yields the protein CASSYGRGNGYEQFF.

The chain joins TRBV12-3 or TRBV12-4 to TRBJ1-5, with 7 bases fitting TRBD1. V dropped 4 bases and J dropped 2; count of bases not matched to a gene: 5. The CDR3 extends over 15 amino acids. The DNA for the CDR3 is TGTGCCAGCAGTTATGGGACAGCGGGCAATCAGCCCCAGCATTTT. Protein product: CASSYGTAGNQPQHF.

The table lists this clonotype with a few counts. The chain joins TRBV12-3 or TRBV12-4 to TRBJ2-3; 8 bases are a match to TRBD2. This CDR3 contains 18 residues. V dropped 6 bases and J dropped 0; count of bases not matched to a gene: 14. The CDR3 reads CASSPRAGGLTSTDTQYF. The CDR3 DNA sequence: TGTGCCAGCAGCCCTCGCGCGGGAGGATTAACTAGCACAGATACGCAGTATTTT.

This clonotype was seen a handful of times. The chain employs TRBV29-1 and TRBJ1-6; D gene unclear. Germline V lookup: CDR1 SQVTM, CDR2 ANQGSEA. Trimming stripped 1 base from V and 12 bases from J, with 13 bases between. This CDR3 is 13 amino acids long. The CDR3 loop is CSVEAGSGGPLHF. CDR3 coding DNA: TGCAGCGTTGAAGCGGGTTCGGGAGGACCCCTCCACTTT.

This chain connects TRBV2 to TRBJ1-2; 8 positions agree with TRBD1. This CDR3 has 14 residues. Germline CDR1 reads SNHLY; CDR2 reads FYNNEI. V lost 5 bases to trimming and J lost 10 bases; unmatched junction nucleotides: 12. The CDR3 sequence: CASSSGQGWGLYTF. In nucleotides, the CDR3 is TGTGCCAGCAGTTCTGGACAGGGCTGGGGTCTCTACACCTTC.

This clonotype was seen repeatedly, ten times or more. J is TRBJ1-2 and V is TRBV7-2; D is ambiguous. Deletions cut 3 bases from V and 0 bases from J, with 14 bases between. The CDR3 is made up of 16 amino acids. CDR1 and CDR2 (germline): SGHTA, FQGNSA. The CDR3: CASSFGSSEANYGYTF. Here the CDR3 DNA reads TGTGCCAGCAGCTTCGGCAGTAGCGAAGCTAACTATGGCTACACCTTC.

About this clonotype itself: A read error may be the cause here, since a much bigger clone is one base away. V is TRBV10-3 and J is TRBJ1-1, with D unclear. This CDR3 has 16 residues. The germline CDR1 and CDR2 sequences are ENHRY and SYGVKD. This chain's CDR3 is CAIRESGPRGNTEAFF. Written as DNA, the CDR3 is TGTGCCATCAGGGAGTCGGGCCCCCGTGGGAACACTGAAGCTTTCTTT.

This clonotype showed up many times. V is TRBV6-1 and J is TRBJ2-3, with 9 bases that match TRBD2. V shed 9 bases, J shed 0 bases, and the junction held 4 bases outside the gene matches. There are 14 residues in the CDR3. Germline CDR1 and CDR2: MNHNS and SASEGT. The CDR3 loop is CASERGESTDTQYF. The CDR3 DNA follows: TGTGCCAGTGAGCGGGGGGAAAGCACAGATACGCAGTATTTT.

There are a few counts of this clonotype. The gene calls are TRBV6-5 and TRBJ2-7, with D possibly TRBD2 on 6 matching bases. The length of the CDR3 is 14 residues. V lost 6 bases and J 5 bases, leaving 17 bases between the germline ends. The germline V gene has CDR1 MNHEY and CDR2 SVGAGI. The chain's CDR3 is CASRRNGGKNEQYF. For the CDR3, the DNA is TGTGCCAGCAGGCGGAATGGGGGGAAAAACGAGCAGTACTTC.

In this sample, this clonotype turned up a few times. V and J are TRBV24-1 and TRBJ1-1; D is uncertain. CDR3 length equals 13 residues. Germline loops: CDR1 KGHDR, CDR2 SFDVKD. Deletions cut 5 bases from V and 1 base from J, with 7 bases between. Here the CDR3 reads CATSGRGNTEAFF. The CDR3 nucleotides are TGTGCCACCAGTGGCCGGGGGAACACTGAAGCTTTCTTT.

This clonotype has ten or more counts. The chain recombines TRBV7-6 with TRBJ1-4; possibly TRBD1 for D (5 bases). Trimming cost V 0 bases and J 8 bases, with 16 bases left between them. This CDR3 contains 16 residues. Germline CDR1 and CDR2: SGHVS and FNYEAQ. In DNA, the CDR3 is TGTGCCAGCAGCTTAGCGTATGAGAAGGAGGGGGAAAAACTGTTTTTT. Translation gives CASSLAYEKEGEKLFF. Together with reference TRBV7-6 and TRBJ1-4, the CDR3 gives the full variable domain: GAGVSQSPRYKVTKRGQDVALRCDPISGHVSLYWYRQALGQGPEFLTYFNYEAQQDKSGLPNDRFSAERPEGSISTLTIQRTEQRDSAMYRCASSLAYEKEGEKLFFGSGTQLSVL.

This clonotype was found a few times. The V and J genes are TRBV18 and TRBJ1-4, with D possibly matching TRBD1 (6 bases). The CDR3 contains 16 residues. Germline lookup yields CDR1 KGHSH and CDR2 LQKENI. V lost 6 bases and J lost 4, with 18 bases in between. As DNA, the CDR3 is TGTGCCAGCTCTCCTGTGTCCGGGGGCATTAATGAAAAACTGTTTTTT. Amino acid sequence: CASSPVSGGINEKLFF.

This clonotype was observed a few times. V gene TRBV11-1 combines with J gene TRBJ1-2; unclear D gene. CDR1 and CDR2 (germline): SGHAT, FQDESV (reference sequence). V was trimmed by 4 bases and J by 6 bases, leaving 15 bases between them. This CDR3 region has 14 residues. The DNA of the CDR3 is TGTGCCAGCAGCTCCCGGGCCCACCGGGATGGCTACACCTTC. Translated: CASSSRAHRDGYTF.

A note on this clonotype: The final CDR3 position lacks the conserved phenylalanine or tryptophan, pointing to a likely read error. The J gene is TRBJ1-5, the V gene TRBV30, with no clear D. V lost 0 bases and J 0 bases, leaving 15 bases between the germline ends. The CDR3 has 17 amino acids. Germline CDR1 reads GTSNPN; CDR2 reads SVGIG (reference sequence). The CDR3 sequence is CAWSVRVGSNSNQPQHL. CDR3 DNA: TGTGCCTGGAGTGTACGAGTGGGTAGTAATAGCAATCAGCCCCAGCATTTG.

A few counts support this clonotype. The genes are TRBV28 and TRBJ2-6; possible D gene TRBD1, 6 bases. CDR3 length: 18 residues. Germline V CDR1 and CDR2: MDHEN, SYDVKM. V shed 5 bases and J shed 0 bases, with 17 bases lying between them. The chain's CDR3 is CASSKGHQLSSGANVLTF. The CDR3, as DNA: TGTGCCAGCAGTAAGGGACACCAACTCAGCTCTGGGGCCAACGTCCTGACTTTC. Using reference TRBV28 and TRBJ2-6 for the parts outside the CDR3, the full variable domain is DVKVTQSSRYLVKRTGEKVFLECVQDMDHENMFWYRQDPGLGLRLIYFSYDVKMKEKGDIPEGYSVSREKKERFSLILESASTNQTSMYLCASSKGHQLSSGANVLTFGAGSRLTVL.

This chain connects TRBV25-1 to TRBJ1-3; no clear D. CDR3 length equals 15 residues. V gave up 5 bases and J gave up 3 bases, with 14 bases separating them. Germline CDR1 reads MGHDK; CDR2 reads SYGVNS. CDR3 protein: CASSLHGGYGNTIYF. CDR3 nucleotides: TGTGCCAGCAGTCTCCACGGTGGATATGGAAACACCATATATTTT.

Of note for this clonotype: At one of its ends the junction is not consistent with the germline gene, which may arise from a read error. V and J are TRBV11-2 and TRBJ1-1; 7 nucleotides match TRBD1. The length of the CDR3 is 14 residues. Germline CDR1 reads SGHAT; CDR2 reads FQNNGV. CDR3 in DNA: TGTGCCAGCAGCCTACAGGGGCCGAACACTGAAGCTTTATTT. Its protein is CASSLQGPNTEALF.